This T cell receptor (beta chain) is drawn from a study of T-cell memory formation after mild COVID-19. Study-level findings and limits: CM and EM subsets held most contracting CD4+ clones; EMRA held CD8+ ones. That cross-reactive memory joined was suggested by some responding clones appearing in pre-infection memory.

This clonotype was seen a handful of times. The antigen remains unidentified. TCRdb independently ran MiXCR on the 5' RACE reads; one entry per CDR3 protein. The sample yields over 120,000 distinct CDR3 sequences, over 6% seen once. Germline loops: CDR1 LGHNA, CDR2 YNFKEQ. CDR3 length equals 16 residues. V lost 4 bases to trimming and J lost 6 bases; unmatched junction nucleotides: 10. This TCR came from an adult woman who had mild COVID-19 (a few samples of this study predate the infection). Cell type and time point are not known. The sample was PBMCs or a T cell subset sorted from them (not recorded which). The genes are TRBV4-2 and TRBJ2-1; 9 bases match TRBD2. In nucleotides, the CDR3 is TGTGCCAGCAGCCCTGGTAGCGGGAGTAGGGTCAATGAGCAGTTCTTC. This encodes CASSPGSGSRVNEQFF.